This T cell receptor beta chain appears in the sequencing data of a study of graft-versus-host responses after intestinal transplantation. This clone turned up a few times. No antigen is known for it. Germline lookup yields CDR1 LNHDA and CDR2 SQIVND (reference sequence). V shed 4 bases and J shed 5 bases, with 6 bases lying between them. The CDR3 extends over 11 amino acids. This table comes from immunoSEQ multiplex PCR, and its TCRdb copy is limited to in-frame clones, with some not included. The sample lists over 85,000 clones; approximately 94% were seen once. This specimen consisted of unstimulated CD4+ T cells sorted from spleen or lymph node cells, obtained before transplant. This receptor was identified in a human donor who was the organ donor for an intestinal transplant. The chain employs TRBV19 and TRBJ2-7, with D unclear. CDR3 amino acids: CASSTVDEQYF. The CDR3 coding sequence is TGTGCCAGTAGTACCGTTGACGAGCAGTACTTC.